The source of this T cell receptor (beta chain) is a study of blood T cell repertoires in COVID-19. At the level of the study: The samples span acute and convalescent COVID-19 from the United States, Italy and Spain. T cells, B-cell-depleted T cells, or PBMCs provided the cDNA or gDNA that served as material.

Per germline, CDR1 MDHEN and CDR2 SYDVKM. The CDR3 has 13 residues. V was shortened by 7 bases and J by 2 bases, with 12 bases between the two germline ends. Original processing notes: Counts of nucleated cells, estimated from reference gene primer amplification, were obtained. TCRdb's table, derived via immunoSEQ multiplex PCR, lists solely in-frame clones and lacks some. V and J calls and clone size come straight from that table; D and trimming were deduced from the DNA. This table holds about 170,000 clones, around 67% found once. The V call is TRBV28, the J call TRBJ2-7, with D possibly TRBD1 on 5 matching bases. Sequenced material: peripheral blood. The sequence derives from a woman older than 75 with acute or convalescent COVID-19. The CDR3 loop reads CASTPPGTYEQYF. CDR3 DNA sequence: TGTGCCAGCACCCCCCCAGGGACCTACGAGCAGTACTTC.